This T cell receptor (beta chain) appears in the sequencing data of a study of cytomegalovirus exposure and HLA in healthy donors. Study conclusions and caveats: Sequencing depth across donors, presence/absence analyses assumed, was roughly uniform.

Germline CDR1 is GTSNPN and CDR2 is SVGIG (reference sequence). The germline V and J ends were trimmed by 2 bases and 12 bases, with 16 bases remaining between them. CDR3 length equals 12 residues. PCR amplification relied on 60 Vbeta primers (plus 13 Jbeta primers). Using immunoSEQ multiplex PCR, the repertoire was profiled, and TCRdb retains in-frame clones only, with some absent. There are some 130,000 clones in the sample; over 70% occur only once, and about 1.5% lies in the top ten. To note about this clone: Its specificity is not known.

The clonotype originates from a woman aged 18-35 years in good health and CMV-seronegative. The chain has TRBV30 and TRBJ1-1; D is unclear. Material for sequencing was PBMCs. CDR3 loop: CAWSIDPGSTFF. In DNA, the CDR3 is TGTGCCTGGAGTATTGACCCAGGATCAACTTTCTTT.